A selection of T cell receptor beta chains follows, all from one sample in a study of T cells after yellow fever vaccination. Via MiXCR, TCRdb re-called the 5' RACE reads, giving one row per CDR3 protein. This sample has about 150,000 distinct CDR3 sequences, with roughly 6.7% found just once. The source was CD4+ T cells sorted from PBMCs, collected 10 days after the yellow fever booster vaccination. These receptors were taken from a man aged 30 to 39 who received the YFV17D yellow fever vaccine. Each CDR3 is given with its conserved first and last residue. The D gene is left open where the match is weak. Only part of the rows carry a size: once, few, many, or a class if the clone is expanded.

TRBV4-3	-	-	TRBJ2-1	TGCACCAGCAGCCACTACACTAGTAGCTCCTACAATGAGCAGTTCTTC	CTSSHYTSSSYNEQFF
TRBV6-2/TRBV6-3	many	-	TRBJ2-5	TGTGCCAGCAGTTACTCTATGAGGAGCCCTCAGTACTTC	CASSYSMRSPQYF
TRBV19	-	-	TRBJ2-3	TGTGCCAGTAGTTTCCGACTTGGGGATACGCAGTATTTT	CASSFRLGDTQYF
TRBV11-3	many	-	TRBJ2-2	TGTGCCAGCAGCTTAGACCCCGGGACCGGGGAGCTGTTTTTT	CASSLDPGTGELFF
TRBV12-3/TRBV12-4	many	-	TRBJ1-6	TGTGCCAGCAGTTTAAATGCGGCGAATTCACCCCTCCACTTT	CASSLNAANSPLHF
TRBV7-2	few	TRBD1	TRBJ2-7	TGTGCCAGCAGCTCCCGGGACAGGGGTCACGAGCAGTACTTC	CASSSRDRGHEQYF
TRBV18	many	-	TRBJ2-7	TGTGCCAGCTCCGCAGGGACACCAAACTACGAGCAGTACTTC	CASSAGTPNYEQYF
TRBV7-2	few	-	TRBJ1-4	TGTGCCAGCAGCTTAGTATTTACAGGGATTGAAAAACTGTTTTTT	CASSLVFTGIEKLFF
TRBV7-2	-	-	TRBJ2-7	TGTGCCAGCAGCTTGTTAGGGACAGCGGGCGAGCAGTACTTC	CASSLLGTAGEQYF
TRBV28	few	TRBD1	TRBJ2-1	TGTGCCAGCTGGCCGACAGGGTCGGTCGACAATGAGCAGTTCTTC	CASWPTGSVDNEQFF
TRBV5-1	many	-	TRBJ2-7	TGCGCCAGCAGTCCCGGGACGAACGGCTACGAGCAGTACTTC	CASSPGTNGYEQYF
TRBV12-3/TRBV12-4	many	-	TRBJ2-5	TGTGCCAGCACCTTATTGGCGGAAGAGACCCAGTACTTC	CASTLLAEETQYF
TRBV7-2	many	-	TRBJ1-1	TGTGCCAGCAGCTTATATGGCATGGATGAAGCTTTCTTT	CASSLYGMDEAFF
TRBV25-1	many	-	TRBJ2-4	TGTGCCAGCAGTGAAACCCGTTTGGGCAAAAACATTCAGTACTTC	CASSETRLGKNIQYF
TRBV6-5	many	-	TRBJ1-1	TGTGCCAGCAAGAGCGGGGACACTGAAGCTTTCTTT	CASKSGDTEAFF
TRBV20-1	many	TRBD1	TRBJ2-1	TGCAGTGCTAGAGGGGACAGGGGGCATAGCGGGAACAATGAGCAGTTCTTC	CSARGDRGHSGNNEQFF
TRBV18	-	-	TRBJ1-5	TGTGCCAGCTCACCTTTTGACACAAGCAATCAGCCCCAGCATTTT	CASSPFDTSNQPQHF
TRBV7-9	many	TRBD2	TRBJ2-7	TGTGCCAGCAGCTCCCCACGCGTCGGCCTAGCGGGTTCCTACGAGCAGTACTTC	CASSSPRVGLAGSYEQYF
TRBV28	many	-	TRBJ2-7	TGTGCCAGCAGTTTCCGGACTGTCGGTGTCGGCGAGCAGTACTTC	CASSFRTVGVGEQYF
TRBV5-4	few	-	TRBJ2-7	TGTGCCAGCAGCTTCAGTGGAGTGGGCGAGCAGTACTTC	CASSFSGVGEQYF
TRBV14	many	-	TRBJ1-2	TGTGCCAGCAGCCAAGTGGCGGGACAATTCTTTGGCTACACCTTC	CASSQVAGQFFGYTF
TRBV7-9	many	TRBD1	TRBJ2-1	TGTGCCAGCAGCTTAGGGGACAGGCCCCCCTCCTACAATGAGCAGTTCTTC	CASSLGDRPPSYNEQFF
TRBV12-3/TRBV12-4	many	TRBD2	TRBJ2-2	TGTGCCAGCAGTTTCCGGCTAGCGGGAGGGCCGGCCGGGGAGCTGTTTTTT	CASSFRLAGGPAGELFF
TRBV10-2	many	-	TRBJ1-3	TGCGCCAGCAGTAGACTTGGGGCACTCTCTGGAAACACCATATATTTT	CASSRLGALSGNTIYF
TRBV5-1	many	-	TRBJ2-2	TGCGCCAGCAGCCTATATACGACCGCGAACACCGGGGAGCTGTTTTTT	CASSLYTTANTGELFF
TRBV9	many	TRBD2	TRBJ2-1	TGTGCCAGCAGCGCCCACCTCGGGGGGACTTACAATGAGCAGTTCTTC	CASSAHLGGTYNEQFF
TRBV10-2	many	-	TRBJ1-2	TGCGCCACCGCCGCTGATAACTATGGCTACACCTTC	CATAADNYGYTF
TRBV9	few	-	TRBJ2-3	TGTGCCAGCAGCCTAATGGGGGTGAGCACAGATACGCAGTATTTT	CASSLMGVSTDTQYF
TRBV5-1	many	-	TRBJ2-5	TGCGCCAGCAGCACGAGACCCGGGATCGTTGTTGAGACCCAGTACTTC	CASSTRPGIVVETQYF
TRBV14	many	-	TRBJ2-1	TGTGCCAGCAGCCATCTGGGGAGGGGGTCCTACAATGAGCAGTTCTTC	CASSHLGRGSYNEQFF
TRBV29-1	many	TRBD2	TRBJ2-3	TGCAGCTCCCGTCGGGCAGCGGGGACAGATACGCAGTATTTT	CSSRRAAGTDTQYF
TRBV18	many	-	TRBJ2-7	TGTGCCAGCTCACCACCTTCGGGACGTTACGAGCAGTACTTC	CASSPPSGRYEQYF
TRBV18	-	TRBD2	TRBJ2-1	TGTGCCAGCTCAGTCACTAGCGGAGTATACAATGAGCAGTTCTTC	CASSVTSGVYNEQFF
TRBV12-3/TRBV12-4	many	TRBD1	TRBJ1-2	TGTGCCAGCAAAAGGACAGGGCAGGGCTACACCTTC	CASKRTGQGYTF
TRBV7-9	many	TRBD1	TRBJ1-1	TGTGCCAGCAGCTTAGCATACAGGGGGAAAACTGAAGCTTTCTTT	CASSLAYRGKTEAFF
TRBV29-1	many	TRBD1	TRBJ1-5	TGCAGCGCCACACAGGGGAAGGATCAGCCCCAGCATTTT	CSATQGKDQPQHF
TRBV5-6	many	TRBD1	TRBJ1-3	TGTGCCAGCAGTTTGGACAGGGCTGGAAACACCATATATTTT	CASSLDRAGNTIYF
TRBV21-1	many	-	TRBJ2-5	TGTGCCAGCCCCAGCCCCCCAGCACAGGAGGAGACCCAGTACTTC	CASPSPPAQEETQYF
TRBV19	-	TRBD2	TRBJ2-1	TGTGCCAGTAGTATACTACGGGGGGGCAGGGGAACTAGCGGGGGAACCAATGAGCAGTTCTTC	CASSILRGGRGTSGGTNEQFF
TRBV7-2	many	TRBD2	TRBJ2-1	TGTGCCAGCAGCCGCAAGGTAGCGGGTTCCTACAATGAGCAGTTCTTC	CASSRKVAGSYNEQFF
TRBV5-1	many	TRBD2	TRBJ2-5	TGCGCCAGCAGCCTAGGACTAGCGGCTCAAGAGACCCAGTACTTC	CASSLGLAAQETQYF
TRBV20-1	few	-	TRBJ1-1	TGCAGTGCTATAAGGGCCGGAGTCACTGAAGCTTTCTTT	CSAIRAGVTEAFF
TRBV15	many	-	TRBJ1-1	TGTGCCACCAGCAGAAACAGGGTCGGCACTGAAGCTTTCTTT	CATSRNRVGTEAFF
TRBV1	-	-	TRBJ1-1	TGCACCAGCACCCAACACAGGGGTGAAGCTTTCTTT	CTSTQHRGEAFF
TRBV3-1	-	TRBD2	TRBJ2-2	TGTGCCTCCTCACGGACTAGCGGGATCCGGGCAGCGAACACCGGGGAGCTGTTTTTT	CASSRTSGIRAANTGELFF
TRBV7-8	many	-	TRBJ1-1	TGTGCCAGCAGCTTAGCGCGGCAGGCTCGACCGACTCAAGCTTTCTTT	CASSLARQARPTQAFF
TRBV29-1	many	-	TRBJ2-3	TGCAGCGTAGAAACGACGCAGTATTTT	CSVETTQYF
TRBV28	many	-	TRBJ2-5	TGTGCCAGCAGTTTAAGCGGTGCGGGGTTTGAGACCCAGTACTTC	CASSLSGAGFETQYF
TRBV20-1	many	-	TRBJ2-1	TGCAGTGCGCGGCTTAGGAGCTCCTACAATGAGCAGTTCTTC	CSARLRSSYNEQFF
TRBV6-1	many	TRBD2	TRBJ2-7	TGTGCCACCTGGACTAGCGGGAACACCTACGAGCAGTACTTC	CATWTSGNTYEQYF
TRBV7-2	many	-	TRBJ2-7	TGTGCCAGCAGCTTAGCTCTACAGGCCTACGAGCAGTACTTC	CASSLALQAYEQYF
TRBV20-1	many	-	TRBJ1-1	TGCAGTGCCAAAAAAGCTTTCTTT	CSAKKAFF
TRBV20-1	many	TRBD1	TRBJ2-5	TGCAACCCCCGGGACAGCCAAGAGACCCAGTACTTC	CNPRDSQETQYF